These T cell receptor beta chains were read from a single sample in a study of shared clonotypes between healthy human individuals. Clones were read by immunoSEQ multiplex PCR, and TCRdb kept only the in-frame ones, dropping some. The sample has over 100,000 clones, around 65% seen once. The specimen sequenced was memory CD8+ T cells sorted from blood. These receptor sequences come from a woman in her thirties in good health. The CDR3 runs from the conserved cysteine through the conserved F or W. Fields, in order: CDR3 protein, clone size, V gene. Where a row states a size, it is once, few, many or the class of an expanded clone; other rows omit it.

CDR3 protein: CASSFGFTGELFF
clone size: .
V gene: TRBV11-2

CDR3 protein: CASSRDRGSPLHF
clone size: .
V gene: TRBV25-1

CDR3 protein: CASSPDEDTQYF
clone size: .
V gene: TRBV7-6

CDR3 protein: CASSVSGGTEAFF
clone size: .
V gene: TRBV11-2

CDR3 protein: CASSQDRDGSKAFF
clone size: few
V gene: TRBV4-1

CDR3 protein: CATGTGVVFNEKLFF
clone size: .
V gene: TRBV28

CDR3 protein: CASSRQGEGYNEQFF
clone size: .
V gene: TRBV7-2

CDR3 protein: CASSQMGGSRQYF
clone size: few
V gene: TRBV14

CDR3 protein: CASRPPLGFDTEAFF
clone size: .
V gene: TRBV28

CDR3 protein: CASSFGTLNTGELFF
clone size: .
V gene: TRBV7-9

CDR3 protein: CASSETTGTWSYEQYF
clone size: .
V gene: TRBV25-1

CDR3 protein: CASSLGQGEKLFF
clone size: once
V gene: TRBV5-8

CDR3 protein: CASSERGSETQYF
clone size: .
V gene: TRBV18

CDR3 protein: CASRDTGARLSLADPDTQYF
clone size: .
V gene: TRBV19

CDR3 protein: CASSVMGTTNEKLFF
clone size: .
V gene: TRBV9

CDR3 protein: CASSDSSQGEQFF
clone size: many
V gene: TRBV6-4

CDR3 protein: CASSPEPVGTQYF
clone size: few
V gene: TRBV7-9

CDR3 protein: CASSTTGGGGEQYF
clone size: .
V gene: TRBV27

CDR3 protein: CASSQSRVETQYF
clone size: .
V gene: TRBV16

CDR3 protein: CASSERYWTSAHNEQFF
clone size: .
V gene: TRBV10-1

CDR3 protein: CASSQDTRGDYGYTF
clone size: .
V gene: TRBV4-2

CDR3 protein: CASSLARVGGRNYNEQFF
clone size: .
V gene: TRBV7-2

CDR3 protein: CAIRPDGTGELFF
clone size: .
V gene: TRBV10-3

CDR3 protein: CASSQGPGQPQHF
clone size: few
V gene: TRBV27

CDR3 protein: CASSYSVGTGGNEQFF
clone size: few
V gene: TRBV6-5

CDR3 protein: CASSIFPGIKNIQYF
clone size: .
V gene: TRBV19

CDR3 protein: CASRPSEREGEYDTQYF
clone size: .
V gene: TRBV7-9

CDR3 protein: CASRFLPGKTYGYTF
clone size: .
V gene: TRBV5-4

CDR3 protein: CASSLLGGPGHQETQYF
clone size: .
V gene: TRBV28

CDR3 protein: CASWGVGSGTAYEQYF
clone size: .
V gene: TRBV2

CDR3 protein: CASSYRTGAGNQPQHF
clone size: .
V gene: TRBV19

CDR3 protein: CASSYSFTEPPKLFF
clone size: .
V gene: TRBV6-5

CDR3 protein: CASSESFSQANTEAFF
clone size: .
V gene: TRBV10-1

CDR3 protein: CASSVGQGWETQYF
clone size: .
V gene: TRBV9

CDR3 protein: CASSDRLAGAYNEQFF
clone size: many
V gene: TRBV25-1

CDR3 protein: CASRRRLIATNYGYTF
clone size: .
V gene: TRBV19

CDR3 protein: CASSERTSGLHEQFF
clone size: .
V gene: TRBV10-1